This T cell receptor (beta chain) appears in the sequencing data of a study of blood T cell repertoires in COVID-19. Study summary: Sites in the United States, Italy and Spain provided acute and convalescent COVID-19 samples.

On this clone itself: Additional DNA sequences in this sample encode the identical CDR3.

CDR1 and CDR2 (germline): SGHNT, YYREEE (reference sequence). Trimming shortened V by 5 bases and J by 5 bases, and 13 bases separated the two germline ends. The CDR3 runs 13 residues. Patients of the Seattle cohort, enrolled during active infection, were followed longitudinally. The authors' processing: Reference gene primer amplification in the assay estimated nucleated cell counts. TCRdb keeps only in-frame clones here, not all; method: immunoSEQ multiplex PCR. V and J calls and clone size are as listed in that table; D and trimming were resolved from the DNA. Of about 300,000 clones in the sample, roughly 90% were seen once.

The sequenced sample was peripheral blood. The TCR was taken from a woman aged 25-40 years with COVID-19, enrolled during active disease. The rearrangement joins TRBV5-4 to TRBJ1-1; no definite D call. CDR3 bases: TGTGCCAGCAGTCGGGGTGGGGATACTGAAGCTTTCTTT. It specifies CASSRGGDTEAFF.